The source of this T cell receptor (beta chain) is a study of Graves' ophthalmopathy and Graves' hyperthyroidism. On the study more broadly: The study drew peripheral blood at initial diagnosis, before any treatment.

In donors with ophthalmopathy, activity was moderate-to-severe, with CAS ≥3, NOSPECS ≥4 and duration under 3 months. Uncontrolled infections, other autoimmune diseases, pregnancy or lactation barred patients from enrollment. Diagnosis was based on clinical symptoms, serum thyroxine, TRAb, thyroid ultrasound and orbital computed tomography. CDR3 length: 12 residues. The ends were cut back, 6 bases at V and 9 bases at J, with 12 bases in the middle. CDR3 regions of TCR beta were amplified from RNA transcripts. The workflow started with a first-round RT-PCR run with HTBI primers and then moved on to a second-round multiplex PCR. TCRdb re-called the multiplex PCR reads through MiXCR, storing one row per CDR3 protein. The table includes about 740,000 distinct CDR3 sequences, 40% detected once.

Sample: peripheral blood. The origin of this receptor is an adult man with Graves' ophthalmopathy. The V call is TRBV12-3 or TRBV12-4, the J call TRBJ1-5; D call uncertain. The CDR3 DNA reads TGTGCCAGCAGCCCTTGGGCAGGGCCCCAGCATTTT. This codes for CASSPWAGPQHF.